This T cell receptor (beta chain) was documented in a study of beta chain features in type 1 diabetes. Sequenced material consisted of expressed TCRB transcripts (all of the isolated RNA was reverse transcribed). Naive, central memory and regulatory T cell samples averaged about 4 million immunoSEQ reads each. Produced via immunoSEQ multiplex PCR; TCRdb's table is partial and in-frame only. The top ten clones hold 0.44% of a sample with almost 350,000 clones, 6.5% to 10% of them seen once. Points from the study as a whole: HLA effects on TCRB rearrangement stayed unresolved here. It was among patients, rather than healthy donors, that naive, central memory and Treg TCRB repertoires appeared more similar.

V lost 5 bases, J lost 8 bases, and 15 bases lay in between. From germline, CDR1 is SGHDN and CDR2 FVKESK. The CDR3 spans 14 residues. As to this clone: Its antigen is unidentified.

CD45RO/CCR7/CD25/CD127/CD95/CD27 staining was used to isolate CD4+ naive, central memory, regulatory and stem cell-like memory cells by sorting. The sequence was obtained from a woman in her late teens or twenties in good health. The chain recombines TRBV14 with TRBJ1-4, with D possibly TRBD1 on 6 matching bases. Material for sequencing was central memory CD4+ T cells from blood. The CDR3 region is CASSLRTVPEKLFF. The CDR3 nucleotides are TGTGCCAGCAGCTTACGGACAGTGCCAGAAAAACTGTTTTTT.